These 23 T cell receptor beta chains were sequenced from one sample in a study of CD8 T cells in Susac syndrome. Reverse transcription of roughly 0.5 to 1 ug RNA was carried out with random hexamers. MiXCR, applied by TCRdb to the immunoSEQ multiplex PCR reads, yields one record per CDR3 protein. The sample records some 250,000 distinct CDR3 sequences, roughly 95% being singletons. The sequencing sample was made of CD4+ T cells from PBMCs. All receptors come from a human donor with Susac syndrome.

The V gene is TRBV28, the J gene TRBJ2-1; a weak D match, TRBD1 (6 bases). CDR3 size: 14 residues. Germline values: CDR1 MDHEN, CDR2 SYDVKM. V gave up 6 bases and J gave up 0 bases, with 9 bases separating them. The CDR3 nucleotides are TGTGCCAGCAGAGCACAGGGCTCCTACAATGAGCAGTTCTTC. Translated, it gives CASRAQGSYNEQFF.

The rearrangement joins TRBV20-1 to TRBJ2-7, with 8 bases aligning to TRBD2. The CDR3 contains 15 residues. With V trimmed by 0 bases and J by 3 bases, 7 bases remained unmatched. Germline-derived CDR1 and CDR2 are DFQATT and SNEGSKA (reference sequence). CDR3 in amino acids: CSARDQAGEYYEQYF. The CDR3 DNA reads TGCAGTGCTAGAGATCAAGCGGGAGAGTACTACGAGCAGTACTTC.

V and J are TRBV4-1 and TRBJ2-1; 9 bases agree with TRBD2. The CDR3 consists of 19 residues. V dropped 1 base and J dropped 6; count of bases not matched to a gene: 16. Germline V gene data show CDR1 as MGHRA and CDR2 as YSYEKL. The CDR3 region has the DNA TGCGCCAGCAGCCAAGTTGGGGGATCCGCGGGAGGGCCGGGCAATGAGCAGTTCTTC. Its protein product is CASSQVGGSAGGPGNEQFF.

In its sample, this clonotype was seen once. The chain combines TRBV25-1 with TRBJ2-5; D remains unclear. Germline V gene data show CDR1 as MGHDK and CDR2 as SYGVNS. Trimming stripped 3 bases from V and 4 bases from J, with 6 bases between. The CDR3 has 12 amino acids. Here the CDR3 reads CASSDKGETQYF. In nucleotides, the CDR3 is TGTGCCAGCAGTGACAAAGGAGAGACCCAGTACTTC.

This chain connects TRBV27 to TRBJ1-2; 7 bases align to TRBD1. V shed 6 bases, J shed 4 bases, and the junction held 8 bases outside the gene matches. The CDR3 has 14 amino acids. The germline V gene encodes CDR1 MNHEY and CDR2 SMNVEV (reference sequence). Here the CDR3 reads CASSPGGGFYGYTF. CDR3 sequence (DNA): TGTGCCAGCAGCCCAGGGGGGGGGTTCTATGGCTACACCTTC.

This rearrangement joins TRBV20-1 to TRBJ2-7, with D perhaps matching TRBD1 (6 bases). Deletions cut 6 bases from V and 0 bases from J, with 15 bases between. CDR3 length equals 14 residues. Germline CDR1 DFQATT, CDR2 SNEGSKA (reference sequence). CDR3 sequence reads: CSAYRDISSYEQYF. Here the CDR3 DNA reads TGCAGTGCGTACCGGGACATCAGCTCCTACGAGCAGTACTTC.

V usage is TRBV30 and J usage is TRBJ1-2, with TRBD1 matching 9 bases. CDR1 GTSNPN and CDR2 SVGIG come from the germline V gene (reference sequence). The V segment lost 4 bases and the J segment 4 bases; nucleotides outside the gene matches: 7. The CDR3 is 14 amino acids. CDR3 sequence: CAWTRDRARYGYTF. In DNA form, the CDR3 reads TGTGCCTGGACTAGGGACAGGGCCCGCTATGGCTACACCTTC.

Comment on this clonotype: At one end, the junction sequence differs from germline, possibly due to a read error. This chain joins TRBV14 and TRBJ2-2; tentatively, D is TRBD2 (6 bases). Germline V gene sequence: CDR1 SGHDN, CDR2 FVKESK. This CDR3 is 13 amino acids long. CDR3 sequence: CVSSGLGPGELFF. CDR3 nucleotide sequence: TGTGTCAGCTCGGGACTGGGCCCCGGGGAGCTGTTTTTT.

V gene TRBV12-3 or TRBV12-4 combines with J gene TRBJ1-1; D remains ambiguous. The CDR3 is 14 amino acids. The V end was cut by 2 bases, the J end by 5 bases, with 12 bases between. CDR3 protein: CASSLNAPGTEAFF. In DNA form, the CDR3 reads TGTGCCAGCAGTTTAAATGCCCCGGGGACTGAAGCTTTCTTT.

The chain links TRBV12-3 or TRBV12-4 to TRBJ1-1, with 11 bases aligning to TRBD1. This CDR3 region has 17 residues. J was trimmed by 0 bases and V by 6 bases; bases with no gene match: 9. DNA for the CDR3: TGTGCCAGCAGCCCTGGACAGGGGGCCCTCTTGAACACTGAAGCTTTCTTT. The encoded protein is CASSPGQGALLNTEAFF.

V usage is TRBV20-1 and J usage is TRBJ2-1; TRBD2 aligns across 7 bases. With 3 bases clipped from V and 9 bases from J, the junction kept 11 bases outside the gene matches. This CDR3 contains 14 residues. Germline lookup yields CDR1 DFQATT and CDR2 SNEGSKA (reference sequence). The CDR3 reads CSARGGGTVGEQFF. The CDR3 nucleotides read TGCAGTGCTAGGGGCGGGGGAACAGTAGGTGAGCAGTTCTTC.

The J gene is TRBJ1-5, the V gene TRBV20-1; D is possibly TRBD1 (6 bases). This CDR3 has 14 residues. Germline CDR1 is DFQATT and CDR2 is SNEGSKA (reference sequence). The V gene lost 3 bases and the J gene lost 2 bases, with 11 bases spanning the gap. The CDR3 reads CSASAGAGNQPQHF. CDR3 bases: TGCAGTGCTAGTGCAGGGGCAGGCAATCAGCCCCAGCATTTT.

The V gene is TRBV20-1, the J gene TRBJ1-1; D might be TRBD1 (6 bases). In germline, CDR1 is DFQATT, CDR2 SNEGSKA (reference sequence). This CDR3 comprises 12 residues. The germline V and J ends were trimmed by 1 base and 9 bases, with 12 bases remaining between them. CDR3 nucleotides: TGCAGTGCTAGAGGTCGACAGGAAAAAGCTTTCTTT. Translating gives CSARGRQEKAFF.

V usage is TRBV5-1 and J usage is TRBJ2-5; TRBD1 is a possible D gene (6 bases). Trimming took 7 bases from V and 5 from J, leaving 15 bases between them. CDR3 length: 13 residues. Germline V gene data show CDR1 as SGHRS and CDR2 as YFSETQ. Here the CDR3 DNA reads TGCGCCAGCGAAGACAGGCCGGGGGAGACCCAGTACTTC. It specifies CASEDRPGETQYF. Drawing the rest from reference TRBV5-1 and TRBJ2-5, the complete variable domain is KAGVTQTPRYLIKTRGQQVTLSCSPISGHRSVSWYQQTPGQGLQFLFEYFSETQRNKGNFPGRFSGRQFSNSRSEMNVSTLELGDSALYLCASEDRPGETQYFGPGTRLLVL.

The rearrangement joins TRBV30 to TRBJ1-2; weak D call: TRBD1 (5 bases). V was pared by 0 bases and J by 3 bases, with 11 bases between. Germline CDR1 is GTSNPN and CDR2 is SVGIG (reference sequence). The CDR3 covers 14 residues. CDR3 in DNA: TGTGCCTGGAGTGTACAGGATACAGACTATGGCTACACCTTC. Amino acids: CAWSVQDTDYGYTF.

This sequence joins TRBV24-1 and TRBJ2-7; perhaps TRBD2 as D (5 bases). This CDR3 is built from 12 residues. Germline CDR1 and CDR2: KGHDR and SFDVKD. Trimming shortened V by 5 bases and J by 3 bases, and 7 bases separated the two germline ends. The CDR3 loop is CATSGGSYEQYF. CDR3 nucleotide sequence: TGTGCCACCAGTGGTGGGAGCTACGAGCAGTACTTC.

The chain uses TRBV30 and TRBJ2-5; no clear D. CDR1 and CDR2 (germline): GTSNPN, SVGIG (reference sequence). The CDR3 runs to 12 residues. Trimming stripped 3 bases from V and 2 bases from J, with 7 bases between. The CDR3 region has the DNA TGTGCCTGGAGCGAGATTCAAGAGACCCAGTACTTC. Translating it yields CAWSEIQETQYF.

V and J are TRBV15 and TRBJ1-5; D may be TRBD1 (5 bases). The CDR3 has 17 amino acids. The V and J ends lost 0 bases and 2 bases respectively, with 14 bases between them. Germline V gene lookup returns CDR1 LNHNV and CDR2 YYDKDF (reference sequence). CDR3 nucleotides: TGTGCCACCAGCAGAGATCGGGTGGGGGTCGGCAATCAGCCCCAGCATTTT. Protein product: CATSRDRVGVGNQPQHF. Based on the CDR3 plus reference TRBV15 and TRBJ1-5, the full variable domain is DAMVIQNPRYQVTQFGKPVTLSCSQTLNHNVMYWYQQKSSQAPKLLFHYYDKDFNNEADTPDNFQSRRPNTSFCFLDIRSPGLGDTAMYLCATSRDRVGVGNQPQHFGDGTRLSIL.

The chain employs TRBV2 and TRBJ1-1; maybe TRBD1 (6 bases). Germline values: CDR1 SNHLY, CDR2 FYNNEI. This CDR3 spans 14 amino acids. Trimming stripped 8 bases from V and 0 bases from J, with 13 bases between. The CDR3 is CASQIGGMNTEAFF. In DNA, the CDR3 is TGTGCCAGCCAGATAGGGGGGATGAACACTGAAGCTTTCTTT.

This rearrangement joins TRBV18 to TRBJ2-2; 8 bases are a match to TRBD1. This CDR3 contains 15 residues. Trimming removed 1 base from V and 6 bases from J; junction bases left unmatched: 4. Germline CDR1 and CDR2: KGHSH and LQKENI. The CDR3 DNA is TGTGCCAGCTCACCACTAGGACAGGGCCCCGGGGAGCTGTTTTTT. Translated, it gives CASSPLGQGPGELFF. Together with reference TRBV18 and TRBJ2-2, the CDR3 gives the full variable domain: NAGVMQNPRHLVRRRGQEARLRCSPMKGHSHVYWYRQLPEEGLKFMVYLQKENIIDESGMPKERFSAEFPKEGPSILRIQQVVRGDSAAYFCASSPLGQGPGELFFGEGSRLTVL.

The chain recombines TRBV15 with TRBJ2-1; 10 nucleotides agree with TRBD2. Germline V lookup: CDR1 LNHNV, CDR2 YYDKDF (reference sequence). This CDR3 is 15 amino acids long. V shed 1 base, J shed 4 bases, and the junction held 1 base outside the gene matches. CDR3 sequence (DNA): TGTGCCACCAGCAGAGTAGCGGGAGGATACAATGAGCAGTTCTTC. Translated, it gives CATSRVAGGYNEQFF.

The rearrangement links TRBV30 to TRBJ1-5, with 11 bases lining up with TRBD1. This CDR3 has 16 amino acids. CDR1 is GTSNPN and CDR2 is SVGIG in the germline V gene (reference sequence). The trim removed 6 bases at V and 1 base at J, leaving 8 bases unmatched. The CDR3 spells CACRGQGVRSNQPQHF. CDR3 coding DNA: TGTGCCTGTCGGGGACAGGGGGTGAGGAGCAATCAGCCCCAGCATTTT.

The chain joins TRBV4-1 to TRBJ1-5; D is unresolved. The CDR3 contains 17 residues. The V end was cut by 0 bases, the J end by 3 bases, with 15 bases between. CDR1 and CDR2 from the germline V gene are MGHRA and YSYEKL. Here the CDR3 reads CASSQDRMQGLNQPQHF. In nucleotides, the CDR3 is TGCGCCAGCAGCCAAGATCGCATGCAAGGCCTCAATCAGCCCCAGCATTTT.